This entry lists 7 T cell receptor beta chains sequenced from one sample in a study of CD8+CD57+ T cells in acquired aplastic anemia. It was genomic DNA that served as the template for profiling TCR beta VDJ and CDR3. TCRdb redid the calling of the reads with MiXCR, one entry per CDR3 protein. The sample has 400,000 to 450,000 distinct CDR3 sequences; approximately 70% are singletons. Sample: sorted CD4+, CD8+, or CD8+CD57+ T cells (not recorded which) from PBMCs. Receptor source: a human donor in good health, serving as a control.

As regards this clonotype: The junction differs from germline at one of its ends, possibly a read error. CDR3 residues: CANSVLQDAEPFF. The DNA of the CDR3 is TGTGCCAACAGCGTTCTCCAGGACGCCGAACCTTTCTTC. The chain links TRBV9 to TRBJ2-5; D is unclear. CDR1 SGDLS and CDR2 YYNGEE come from the germline V gene. This CDR3 comprises 13 residues.

This clonotype was observed many times. The chain joins TRBV5-1 to TRBJ1-1; weak D call: TRBD1 (5 bases). This CDR3 has 15 residues. From germline, CDR1 is SGHRS and CDR2 YFSETQ. Between the trimmed V and J ends, which lost 1 base and 4 bases, there was a span of 14 bases. CDR3 residues: CASSLSGQLGTEAFF. In DNA, the CDR3 is TGCGCCAGCAGCTTGTCAGGGCAGTTAGGCACTGAAGCTTTCTTT. Together with reference TRBV5-1 and TRBJ1-1, the CDR3 gives the full variable domain: KAGVTQTPRYLIKTRGQQVTLSCSPISGHRSVSWYQQTPGQGLQFLFEYFSETQRNKGNFPGRFSGRQFSNSRSEMNVSTLELGDSALYLCASSLSGQLGTEAFFGQGTRLTVV.

The CDR3 reads CASSLGGNEKLYFYTF. In DNA form, the CDR3 reads TGTGCCAGCAGCTTAGGCGGTAATGAAAAACTGTATTTTTACACCTTC. V gene TRBV7-2 combines with J gene TRBJ1-2, with D unclear. CDR1 and CDR2 from the germline V gene are SGHTA and FQGNSA. V was pared by 1 base and J by 11 bases, with 23 bases between. The length of the CDR3 is 16 residues.

The chain uses TRBV19 and TRBJ2-5, with TRBD2 as a possible D gene (6 bases). Germline V gene lookup returns CDR1 LNHDA and CDR2 SQIVND (reference sequence). The length of the CDR3 is 14 residues. V was clipped by 9 bases and J by 11 bases, with 25 bases between them. CDR3 nucleotide sequence: TGTGCCAGCATTCAAGACAGAACGGGGGTGGCGCAGTACTTC. Encoded protein: CASIQDRTGVAQYF.

This clonotype was counted only a few times. The V and J genes are TRBV7-3 and TRBJ1-6; 7 bases line up with TRBD1. There are 15 residues in the CDR3. Unmatched junction bases numbered 6, after V lost 4 bases and J lost 6 bases. Germline V gives CDR1 SGHTA, CDR2 FQGTGA. For the CDR3, the DNA is TGTGCCAGCAGCTCGACAGGGAGATCTAATTCACCCCTCCACTTT. This sequence encodes CASSSTGRSNSPLHF.

With regard to this clonotype: Because it lacks the conserved phenylalanine or tryptophan at the end, this CDR3 is likely a read error. Because the CDR3's place on the DNA is in doubt, the DNA is left out and the CDR3 is given as listed by TCRdb. J is TRBJ1-1 and V is TRBV7-3. 8 amino acids form the CDR3, both terminal residues included. Germline CDR1 is SGHTA and CDR2 is FQGTGA. CDR3 residues: CASSYKVG.

This clonotype has ten or more counts. The rearrangement joins TRBV12-5 to TRBJ2-5, with TRBD1 identical over 7 bases. Per the germline V gene, CDR1 is LGHNT and CDR2 is FRNRAP. After removal of 6 bases from V and 3 bases from J, the junction contained 1 base not matched to a gene. The CDR3 totals 12 residues. The CDR3 sequence: CASGDRKETQYF. The CDR3 DNA sequence: TGTGCTAGTGGGGACAGGAAAGAGACCCAGTACTTC.